A selection of T cell receptor beta chains follows, all from one sample in a study of blood T cell repertoires in COVID-19. Here immunoSEQ multiplex PCR was the method, and the copy in TCRdb shows in-frame clones only, minus some. This table holds 180,000 or so clones, 81% found once. The sequencing input was peripheral blood. The receptors were gathered from a woman of 80 years or more with COVID-19, enrolled during active disease. Each CDR3 is given without its conserved first and last residue. Clone size is not always given. Where it is, it says once, few, many or a class for expanded clones.

clone size	V gene	J gene	CDR3 protein
NA	TRBV20-1	TRBJ2-7	SASRDSGSYEQY
NA	TRBV6-5	TRBJ2-2	ASSLPSFPGELF
NA	TRBV28	TRBJ1-1	ASSTQGYYTEAF
NA	TRBV19	TRBJ2-3	ASSISGGLTDTQY
NA	TRBV27	TRBJ2-1	ASSADWRALYNEQF
NA	TRBV10-3	TRBJ2-3	AISDLGGDTQY
NA	TRBV5-1	TRBJ2-7	ASSSEGLGASYEQY
NA	TRBV25-1	TRBJ1-2	ASSAGQNYGYT
few	TRBV5-1	TRBJ2-2	ASSRVSTSGLNTGELF
few	TRBV15	TRBJ1-3	ATSGGTGRSGNTIY
NA	TRBV6-2/TRBV6-3	TRBJ1-1	ASSAPRDRNTEAF
NA	TRBV3-1/TRBV3-2	TRBJ1-2	ASSQGAQFYGYT
NA	TRBV24-1	TRBJ2-1	ATSDPGQGSYNEQF
NA	TRBV24-1	TRBJ2-3	ATRPRNPLPGTADTQY
NA	TRBV6-1	TRBJ1-1	ASSDWRINAF
NA	TRBV7-2	TRBJ1-2	ASSSGTAIYGYT
few	TRBV24-1	TRBJ1-3	ATTPGSGNTIY
NA	TRBV7-2	TRBJ2-7	ASSLALGGFYEQY
NA	TRBV30	TRBJ2-1	AWRVRNYNEQF
NA	TRBV15	TRBJ1-5	ATSPIHQGTQH
NA	TRBV27	TRBJ2-5	ASSLAGGQETQY
once	TRBV15	TRBJ2-1	ATSSSGSSYNEQF
NA	TRBV7-8	TRBJ1-1	ASSLGLMEVTDTEAF
NA	TRBV30	TRBJ1-1	AWSVFGDTAF
NA	TRBV7-2	TRBJ1-4	ASSPPRGSREKLF
NA	TRBV30	TRBJ2-7	AWSAQGYEQY
NA	TRBV7-2	TRBJ2-7	ASSSQREFAQY
NA	TRBV7-2	TRBJ1-2	ASSLVRATGIYT
NA	TRBV7-9	TRBJ2-7	ASSRSSYEQY
NA	TRBV7-2	TRBJ2-7	ASSPGLATYEQY
few	TRBV5-1	TRBJ1-6	ASSLRQGVNSPLH
NA	TRBV11-3	TRBJ2-1	ASSLGQGVYNEQF
NA	TRBV14	TRBJ2-3	ASSRGTIFPSTDTQY
NA	TRBV15	TRBJ2-2	ATSRVTGTSGDVNTGELF
NA	TRBV20-1	TRBJ2-1	SRVASNEQF
NA	TRBV6-5	TRBJ2-7	ASSSRGQSYEQY
NA	TRBV6-2/TRBV6-3	TRBJ2-1	ASSYPDRAKF
NA	TRBV5-1	TRBJ2-7	ASRDEGFSEQY
NA	TRBV10-3	TRBJ2-1	AMGGDSGRDYNEQF
NA	TRBV9	TRBJ1-1	ASSPRGTGNTEAF